This T cell receptor (beta chain) was retrieved from a study of T-cell memory formation after mild COVID-19. Looking at the study overall: Across donors, TCR clusters were largely donor specific. Study-level results: Memory sampled before infection contained some responding clones, suggesting cross-reactive memory joined.

With constant-segment primers, 5'RACE yielded cDNA libraries of TCR alpha and TCR beta that carried sample barcodes and UMIs. MiXCR, run by TCRdb on the 5' RACE reads, gives a single entry per CDR3 protein. The table has more than 150,000 distinct CDR3 sequences, around 21% seen once. CDR3 length: 18 residues. Germline values: CDR1 MNHEY, CDR2 SMNVEV (reference sequence). J gave up 0 bases and V 6 bases, and 10 bases lay outside the gene matches. This clonotype has more than one count but fewer than ten. Antigen: not known. Sequencing used PBMCs or a T cell subset sorted from them (not recorded which). This receptor was identified in an adult woman who had mild COVID-19 (a few samples of this study predate the infection). Cell type and time point are not known. V usage is TRBV27 and J usage is TRBJ1-5; 11 nucleotides line up with TRBD1. For the CDR3, the DNA is TGTGCCAGCAGCTCAATGGACAGGGGGCCATATAGCAATCAGCCCCAGCATTTT. This gives the protein CASSSMDRGPYSNQPQHF.